This entry lists 14 T cell receptor beta chains sequenced from one sample in a study of cytomegalovirus exposure and HLA in healthy donors. The PCR used 60 Vbeta and 13 Jbeta primers. The method was immunoSEQ multiplex PCR; TCRdb's version includes in-frame clones alone and lacks a portion of them. The sample comprises roughly 110,000 clones, 82% of which are singletons, and roughly 3% rests with the top ten. The sequenced sample consisted of PBMCs. These receptors all stem from a man between 25 and 39 years old in good health and CMV-seropositive.

The chain carries TRBV6-6 and TRBJ1-1, with a tentative D call TRBD1 (6 bases). Germline V gene data show CDR1 as MNHNY and CDR2 as SVGAGI (reference sequence). V was shortened by 0 bases and J by 8 bases, with 10 bases between the two germline ends. This CDR3 spans 13 amino acids. The CDR3 DNA reads as TGTGCCAGCAGTTACTCGGGGACAAACGAAGCTTTCTTT. It codes for CASSYSGTNEAFF.

The genes are TRBV27 and TRBJ1-3; D gene uncertain. This CDR3 contains 20 residues. V was pared by 5 bases and J by 0 bases, with 26 bases between. Germline V gene data show CDR1 as MNHEY and CDR2 as SMNVEV (reference sequence). Written as DNA, the CDR3 is TGTGCCAGCAGTGGCGGGCAGACACACATTTTTGACGGCTCTGGAAACACCATATATTTT. As protein: CASSGGQTHIFDGSGNTIYF.

This clone was counted a single time. Other DNA sequences in the same sample also yield this CDR3. The rearrangement links TRBV5-1 to TRBJ1-4; 7 nucleotides align to TRBD1. Germline CDR1 SGHRS, CDR2 YFSETQ. The V gene end was trimmed by 2 bases and the J gene end by 7 bases; junction bases not matched to a gene: 5. CDR3 length: 14 amino acids. The CDR3: CASSLQGLGEKLFF. The DNA of the CDR3 is TGCGCCAGCAGCTTACAGGGGCTAGGTGAAAAACTGTTTTTT.

V usage is TRBV6-5 and J usage is TRBJ2-7, with TRBD2 as a possible D gene (6 bases). Germline V CDR1 and CDR2: MNHEY, SVGAGI. With 6 bases removed from V and 0 bases from J, the gap between germline ends came to 15 bases. The CDR3 loop spans 15 amino acids. In DNA, the CDR3 is TGTGCCAGCAGCCGTAAGCGGGCGAGCTCCTACGAGCAGTACTTC. This sequence encodes CASSRKRASSYEQYF.

This clone came up once. The chain uses TRBV6-6 and TRBJ2-6; tentatively, D is TRBD1 (6 bases). CDR3 length: 15 residues. Germline V lookup: CDR1 MNHNY, CDR2 SVGAGI (reference sequence). V lost 8 bases to trimming and J lost 0 bases, with 11 bases between them. The CDR3 nucleotides are TGTGCCAGCGGAACAGGGCTCTCTGGGGCCAACGTCCTGACTTTC. It yields the protein CASGTGLSGANVLTF.

Worth noting for this clone: At one end the junction does not follow the germline gene, possibly because of a read error. The chain is built from TRBV10-1 and TRBJ2-4; TRBD1 matches 10 bases. Per the germline V gene, CDR1 is WNHNN and CDR2 is SYGVQD (reference sequence). This CDR3 region has 17 residues. CDR3 protein: CASINPGTGVAKNSQYF. CDR3 in DNA: TGCGCCAGCATCAACCCTGGGACAGGGGTAGCCAAAAACAGTCAGTACTTC.

The J gene is TRBJ2-7, the V gene TRBV29-1; 7 nucleotides match TRBD1. Germline lookup yields CDR1 SQVTM and CDR2 ANQGSEA. V was pared by 2 bases and J by 2 bases, with 3 bases of the junction left unmatched. The CDR3 has 13 residues. The CDR3 reads CSVEMGQTYEQYF. DNA of the CDR3: TGCAGCGTTGAAATGGGACAGACCTACGAGCAGTACTTC.

The J gene is TRBJ2-3, the V gene TRBV30; D possibly corresponds to TRBD2 (7 bases). The germline V gene encodes CDR1 GTSNPN and CDR2 SVGIG (reference sequence). CDR3 length: 15 residues. The V and J ends lost 5 bases and 5 bases respectively, with 20 bases between them. The CDR3 is CAWALGGASKDTQYF. The CDR3 DNA follows: TGTGCCTGGGCTTTAGGGGGGGCCTCCAAAGATACGCAGTATTTT.

The CDR3, as DNA: TGTGCCAGCAGCGTAGATAGCGGGGGCACAGATACGCAGTATTTT. Translating gives CASSVDSGGTDTQYF. The chain joins TRBV9 to TRBJ2-3, with 8 bases identical to TRBD2. Looked up from germline, CDR1 is SGDLS and CDR2 is YYNGEE. The CDR3 extends over 15 amino acids. The V and J ends lost 0 bases and 1 base, in that order; junction bases with no gene match: 1.

The genes are TRBV4-2 and TRBJ1-2; TRBD1 might be the D (6 bases). Germline CDR1 reads LGHNA; CDR2 reads YNFKEQ. V was clipped by 1 base and J by 8 bases, with 14 bases between them. The CDR3 totals 14 residues. The CDR3 sequence: CASSQVTGSQGYTF. The CDR3 region has the DNA TGTGCCAGCAGCCAAGTAACAGGGTCTCAGGGCTACACCTTC.

The chain combines TRBV2 with TRBJ2-1; TRBD2 agrees at 9 bases. The CDR3 runs 14 residues. V lost 11 bases to trimming and J lost 3 bases; unmatched junction nucleotides: 8. Germline V gene lookup returns CDR1 SNHLY and CDR2 FYNNEI. The CDR3 sequence: CAGKGLARYNEQFF. The CDR3 DNA reads TGTGCCGGTAAGGGACTAGCTCGCTACAATGAGCAGTTCTTC.

The chain carries TRBV7-3 and TRBJ1-1; D is possibly TRBD1 (6 bases). The CDR3 is 15 residues long. From germline, CDR1 is SGHTA and CDR2 FQGTGA. Trimming pared 0 bases from V and 4 bases from J, leaving 12 bases between. The CDR3 bases are TGTGCCAGCAGCTTAACACTCGGGGGGCCCACTGAAGCTTTCTTT. This encodes CASSLTLGGPTEAFF.

The chain recombines TRBV19 with TRBJ2-1; 10 nucleotides line up with TRBD1. J lost 7 bases, V lost 9 bases, and 12 bases had no gene match. The V gene's germline CDR1 is LNHDA and CDR2 SQIVND (reference sequence). CDR3 size: 15 residues. The CDR3 loop is CASADRRTGGNEQFF. CDR3 nucleotides: TGTGCCAGCGCCGACAGACGGACAGGGGGGAATGAGCAGTTCTTC.

The chain uses TRBV6-5 and TRBJ2-1, with D maybe TRBD1 (5 bases). V was trimmed by 0 bases and J by 7 bases, leaving 7 bases between them. Germline values: CDR1 MNHEY, CDR2 SVGAGI. This CDR3 region has 13 residues. This CDR3 reads CASSYSTENEQFF. CDR3 DNA sequence: TGTGCCAGCAGTTACTCGACAGAAAATGAGCAGTTCTTC.